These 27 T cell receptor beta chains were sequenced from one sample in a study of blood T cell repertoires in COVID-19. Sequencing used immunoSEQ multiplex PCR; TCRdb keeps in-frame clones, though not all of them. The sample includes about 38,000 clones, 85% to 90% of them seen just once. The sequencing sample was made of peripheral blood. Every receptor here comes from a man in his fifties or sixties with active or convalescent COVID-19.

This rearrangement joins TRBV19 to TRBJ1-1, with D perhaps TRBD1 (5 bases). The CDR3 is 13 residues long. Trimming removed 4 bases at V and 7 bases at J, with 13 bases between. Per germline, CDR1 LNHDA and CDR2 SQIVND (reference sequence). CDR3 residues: CASSTTGGGEAFF. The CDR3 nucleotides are TGTGCCAGTAGTACAACAGGTGGCGGTGAAGCTTTCTTT.

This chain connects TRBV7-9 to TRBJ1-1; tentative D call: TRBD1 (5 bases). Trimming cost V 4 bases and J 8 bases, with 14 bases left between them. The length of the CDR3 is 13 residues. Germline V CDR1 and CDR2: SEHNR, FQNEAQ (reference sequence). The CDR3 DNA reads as TGTGCCAGCAGCTCAACCAGGGTCTCAGAAGCTTTCTTT. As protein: CASSSTRVSEAFF.

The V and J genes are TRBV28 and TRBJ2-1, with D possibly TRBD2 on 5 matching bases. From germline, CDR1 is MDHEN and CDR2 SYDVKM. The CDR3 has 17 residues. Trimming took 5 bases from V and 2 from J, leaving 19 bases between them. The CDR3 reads CASSLPAKRRTYNEQFF. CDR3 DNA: TGTGCCAGCAGTCTCCCCGCCAAGCGGAGGACCTACAATGAGCAGTTCTTC. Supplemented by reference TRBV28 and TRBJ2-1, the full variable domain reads DVKVTQSSRYLVKRTGEKVFLECVQDMDHENMFWYRQDPGLGLRLIYFSYDVKMKEKGDIPEGYSVSREKKERFSLILESASTNQTSMYLCASSLPAKRRTYNEQFFGPGTRLTVL.

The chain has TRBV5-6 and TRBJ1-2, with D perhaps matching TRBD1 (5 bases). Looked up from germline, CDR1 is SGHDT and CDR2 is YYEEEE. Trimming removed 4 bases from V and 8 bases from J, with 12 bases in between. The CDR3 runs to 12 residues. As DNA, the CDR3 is TGTGCCAGCAGCCTCTGGGGCGAGGGCTACACCTTC. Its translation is CASSLWGEGYTF.

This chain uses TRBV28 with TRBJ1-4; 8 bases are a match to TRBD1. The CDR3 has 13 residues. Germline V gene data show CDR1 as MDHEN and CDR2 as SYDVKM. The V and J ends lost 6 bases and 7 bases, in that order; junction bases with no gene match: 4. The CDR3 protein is CASRDRAIEKLFF. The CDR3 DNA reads TGTGCCAGCAGGGACAGGGCGATTGAAAAACTGTTTTTT.

The CDR3 nucleotides read TGTGCCAGCAGTAAAGGACAGGGAGGATATGCAACTAATGAAAAACTGTTTTTT. It encodes CASSKGQGGYATNEKLFF. The rearrangement joins TRBV28 to TRBJ1-4, with 8 bases lining up with TRBD1. J gave up 0 bases and V 5 bases, and 11 bases lay outside the gene matches. Germline lookup yields CDR1 MDHEN and CDR2 SYDVKM. This CDR3 has 18 residues.

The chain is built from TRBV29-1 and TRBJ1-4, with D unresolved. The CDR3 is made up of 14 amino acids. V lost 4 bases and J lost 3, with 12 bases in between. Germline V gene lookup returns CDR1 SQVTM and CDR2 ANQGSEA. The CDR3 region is CSVGGRQSNEKLFF. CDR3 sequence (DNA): TGCAGCGTTGGAGGTCGGCAGTCTAATGAAAAACTGTTTTTT.

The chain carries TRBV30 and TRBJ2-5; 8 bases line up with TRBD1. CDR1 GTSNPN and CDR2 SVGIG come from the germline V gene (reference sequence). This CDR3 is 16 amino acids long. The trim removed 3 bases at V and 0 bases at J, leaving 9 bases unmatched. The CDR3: CAWREHRGRNQETQYF. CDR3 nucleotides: TGTGCCTGGAGGGAACACAGGGGGAGGAACCAAGAGACCCAGTACTTC.

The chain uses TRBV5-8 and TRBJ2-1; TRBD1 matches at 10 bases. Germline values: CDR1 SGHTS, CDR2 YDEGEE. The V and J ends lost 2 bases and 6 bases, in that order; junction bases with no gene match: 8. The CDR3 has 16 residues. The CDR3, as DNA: TGTGCCAGCAGCTTCATCCGGGGACAGGGGCTCAATGAGCAGTTCTTC. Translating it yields CASSFIRGQGLNEQFF.

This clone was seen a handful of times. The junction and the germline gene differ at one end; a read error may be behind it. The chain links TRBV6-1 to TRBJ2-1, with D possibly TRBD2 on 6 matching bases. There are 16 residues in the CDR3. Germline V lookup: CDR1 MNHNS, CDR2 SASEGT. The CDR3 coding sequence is TGTGCCAGCAGTGACCGACTAGGCCTCTCCGACAATGAGCAGTTCTTC. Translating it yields CASSDRLGLSDNEQFF.

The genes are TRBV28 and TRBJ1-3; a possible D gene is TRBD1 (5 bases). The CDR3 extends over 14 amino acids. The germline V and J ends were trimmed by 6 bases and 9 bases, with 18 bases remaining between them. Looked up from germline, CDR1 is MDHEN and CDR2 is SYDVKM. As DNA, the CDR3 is TGTGCCAGCAGAATTTCGCAGGGCACTCGCACCATATATTTT. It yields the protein CASRISQGTRTIYF.

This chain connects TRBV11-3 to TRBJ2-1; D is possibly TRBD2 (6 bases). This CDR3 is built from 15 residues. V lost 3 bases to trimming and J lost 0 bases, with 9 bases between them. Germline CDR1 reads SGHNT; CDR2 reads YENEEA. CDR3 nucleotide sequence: TGTGCCAGCAGCTTGAATAGCGGCTCCTACAATGAGCAGTTCTTC. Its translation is CASSLNSGSYNEQFF.

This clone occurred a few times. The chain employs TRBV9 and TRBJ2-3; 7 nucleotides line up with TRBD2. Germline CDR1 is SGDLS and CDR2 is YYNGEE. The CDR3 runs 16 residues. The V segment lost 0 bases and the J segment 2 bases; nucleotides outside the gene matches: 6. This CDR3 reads CASSVEGSGYTDTQYF. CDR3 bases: TGTGCCAGCAGCGTAGAAGGTAGCGGGTACACAGATACGCAGTATTTT. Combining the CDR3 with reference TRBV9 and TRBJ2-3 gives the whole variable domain DSGVTQTPKHLITATGQRVTLRCSPRSGDLSVYWYQQSLDQGLQFLIQYYNGEERAKGNILERFSAQQFPDLHSELNLSSLELGDSALYFCASSVEGSGYTDTQYFGPGTRLTVL.

The CDR3 bases are TGTGCCTGGAGTGTTAGCGGGGGGGCCAGTGAGCAGTTCTTC. Translation gives CAWSVSGGASEQFF. The V gene is TRBV30, the J gene TRBJ2-1; TRBD2 agrees at 11 bases. CDR1 and CDR2 from the germline V gene are GTSNPN and SVGIG (reference sequence). J was trimmed by 9 bases and V by 0 bases; bases with no gene match: 4. The CDR3 runs to 14 residues.

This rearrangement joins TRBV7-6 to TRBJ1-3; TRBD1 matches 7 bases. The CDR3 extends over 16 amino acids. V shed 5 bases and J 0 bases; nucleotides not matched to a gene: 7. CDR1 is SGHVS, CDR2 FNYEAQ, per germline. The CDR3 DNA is TGTGCCAGCAGCCCACGAGGGACAGACTCTGGAAACACCATATATTTT. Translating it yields CASSPRGTDSGNTIYF.

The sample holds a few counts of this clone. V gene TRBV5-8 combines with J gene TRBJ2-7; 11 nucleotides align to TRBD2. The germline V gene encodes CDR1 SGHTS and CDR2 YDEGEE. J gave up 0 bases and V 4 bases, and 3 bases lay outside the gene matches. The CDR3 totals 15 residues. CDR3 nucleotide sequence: TGTGCCAGCAGCCTTAGCGGGAGGGCCTCCTACGAGCAGTACTTC. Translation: CASSLSGRASYEQYF.

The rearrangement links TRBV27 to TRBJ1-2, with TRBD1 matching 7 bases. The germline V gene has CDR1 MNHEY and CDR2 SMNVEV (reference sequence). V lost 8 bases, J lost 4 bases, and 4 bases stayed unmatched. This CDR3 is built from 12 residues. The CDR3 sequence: CASGNRGYGYTF. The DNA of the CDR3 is TGTGCCAGCGGGAACAGGGGCTATGGCTACACCTTC.

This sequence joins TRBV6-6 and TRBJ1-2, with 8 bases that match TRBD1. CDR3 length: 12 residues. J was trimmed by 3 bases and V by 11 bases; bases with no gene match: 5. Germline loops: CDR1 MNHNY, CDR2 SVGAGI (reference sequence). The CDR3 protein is CAGQGGDYGYTF. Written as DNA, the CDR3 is TGTGCCGGACAGGGAGGGGACTATGGCTACACCTTC.

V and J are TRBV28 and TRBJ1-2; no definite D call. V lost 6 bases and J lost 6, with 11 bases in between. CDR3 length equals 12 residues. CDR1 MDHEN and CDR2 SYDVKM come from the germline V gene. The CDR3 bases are TGTGCCAGCAGCCTGTCGGTTCATGGCTACACCTTC. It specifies CASSLSVHGYTF.

The CDR3 loop reads CASSFGQAVTYGYTF. DNA of the CDR3: TGTGCCAGCAGCTTTGGACAGGCGGTCACCTATGGCTACACCTTC. The chain recombines TRBV11-2 with TRBJ1-2, with 7 bases fitting TRBD1. With V trimmed by 3 bases and J by 4 bases, 8 bases remained unmatched. The germline CDR1 and CDR2 sequences are SGHAT and FQNNGV. This CDR3 is 15 amino acids long.

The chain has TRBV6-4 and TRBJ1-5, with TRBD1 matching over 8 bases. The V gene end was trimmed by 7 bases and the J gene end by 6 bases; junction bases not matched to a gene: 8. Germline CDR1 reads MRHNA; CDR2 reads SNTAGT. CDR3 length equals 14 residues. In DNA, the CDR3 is TGTGCCAGCACAAGACAGGGGAGGGGTCAGCCCCAGCATTTT. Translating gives CASTRQGRGQPQHF.

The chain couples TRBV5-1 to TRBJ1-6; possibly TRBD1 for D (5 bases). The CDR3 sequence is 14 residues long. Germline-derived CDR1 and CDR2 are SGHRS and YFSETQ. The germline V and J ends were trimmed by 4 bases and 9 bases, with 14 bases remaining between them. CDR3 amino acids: CASSPSGGTSPLHF. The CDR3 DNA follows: TGCGCCAGCAGCCCGTCGGGGGGGACTTCACCCCTCCACTTT.

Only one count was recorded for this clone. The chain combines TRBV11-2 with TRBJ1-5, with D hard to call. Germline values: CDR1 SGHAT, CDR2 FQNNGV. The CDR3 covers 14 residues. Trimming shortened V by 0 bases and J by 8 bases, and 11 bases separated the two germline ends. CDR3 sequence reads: CASSLDIQREPQHF. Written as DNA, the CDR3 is TGTGCCAGCAGCTTAGATATCCAGCGAGAGCCCCAGCATTTT.

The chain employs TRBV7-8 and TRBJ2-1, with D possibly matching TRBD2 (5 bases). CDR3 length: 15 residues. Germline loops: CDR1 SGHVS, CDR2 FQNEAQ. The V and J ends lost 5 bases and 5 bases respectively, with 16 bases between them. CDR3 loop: CASSLEAGIHNEQFF. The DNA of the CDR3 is TGTGCCAGCAGCCTGGAGGCGGGCATCCACAATGAGCAGTTCTTC.

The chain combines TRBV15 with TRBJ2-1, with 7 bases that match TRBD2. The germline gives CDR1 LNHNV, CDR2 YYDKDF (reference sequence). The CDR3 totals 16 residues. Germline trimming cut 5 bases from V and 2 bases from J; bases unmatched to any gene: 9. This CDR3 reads CATSQNRLAPYNEQFF. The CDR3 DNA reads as TGTGCCACCAGCCAAAATAGACTAGCCCCCTACAATGAGCAGTTCTTC.

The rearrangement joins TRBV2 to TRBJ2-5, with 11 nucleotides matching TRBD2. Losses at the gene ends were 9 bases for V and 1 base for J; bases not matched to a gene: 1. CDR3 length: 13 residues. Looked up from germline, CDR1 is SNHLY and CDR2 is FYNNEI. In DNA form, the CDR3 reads TGTGCCAGGGGGACTAGCGGCCAAGAGACCCAGTACTTC. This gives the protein CARGTSGQETQYF.

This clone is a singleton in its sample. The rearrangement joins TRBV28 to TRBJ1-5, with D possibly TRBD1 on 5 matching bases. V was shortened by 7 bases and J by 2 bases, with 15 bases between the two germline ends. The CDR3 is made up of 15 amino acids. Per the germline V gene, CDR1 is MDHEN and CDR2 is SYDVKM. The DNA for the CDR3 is TGTGCCAGCAAGCAGGGAGGAAGGGGCAATCAGCCCCAGCATTTT. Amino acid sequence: CASKQGGRGNQPQHF.